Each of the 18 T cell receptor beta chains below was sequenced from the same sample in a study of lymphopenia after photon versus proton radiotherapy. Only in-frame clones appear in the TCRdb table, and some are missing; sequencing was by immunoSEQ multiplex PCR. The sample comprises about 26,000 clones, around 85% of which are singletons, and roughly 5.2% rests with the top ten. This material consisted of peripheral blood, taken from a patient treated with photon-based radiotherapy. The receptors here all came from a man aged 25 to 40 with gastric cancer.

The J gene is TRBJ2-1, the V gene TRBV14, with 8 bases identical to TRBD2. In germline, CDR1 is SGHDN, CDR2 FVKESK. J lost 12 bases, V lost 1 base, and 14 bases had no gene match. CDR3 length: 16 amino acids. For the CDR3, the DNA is TGTGCCAGCAGCCAAGTCGGGACTAGGGATGTTCGTGGGCAGTTCTTC. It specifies CASSQVGTRDVRGQFF.

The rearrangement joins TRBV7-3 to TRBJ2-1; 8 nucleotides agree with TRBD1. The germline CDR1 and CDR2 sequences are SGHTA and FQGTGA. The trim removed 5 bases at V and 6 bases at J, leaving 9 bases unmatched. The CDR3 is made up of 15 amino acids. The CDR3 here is CASSPQGANINEQFF. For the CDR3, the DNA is TGTGCCAGCAGCCCTCAGGGGGCTAATATCAATGAGCAGTTCTTC.

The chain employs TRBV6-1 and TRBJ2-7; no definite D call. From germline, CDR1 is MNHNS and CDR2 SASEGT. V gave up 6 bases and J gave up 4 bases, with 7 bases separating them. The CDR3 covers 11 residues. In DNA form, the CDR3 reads TGTGCCAGCAGCGCCCGGTACGAGCAGTACTTC. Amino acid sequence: CASSARYEQYF.

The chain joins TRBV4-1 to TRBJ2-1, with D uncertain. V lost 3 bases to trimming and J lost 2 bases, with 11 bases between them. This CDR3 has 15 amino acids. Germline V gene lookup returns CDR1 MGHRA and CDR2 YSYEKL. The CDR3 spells CASSHRAVAYNEQFF. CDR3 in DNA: TGCGCCAGCAGCCACCGGGCGGTAGCCTACAATGAGCAGTTCTTC.

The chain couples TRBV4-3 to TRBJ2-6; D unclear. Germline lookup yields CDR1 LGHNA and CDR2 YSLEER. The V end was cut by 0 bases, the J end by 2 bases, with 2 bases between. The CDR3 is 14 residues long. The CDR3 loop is CASSQDAGANVLTF. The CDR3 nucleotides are TGCGCCAGCAGCCAAGACGCTGGGGCCAACGTCCTGACTTTC.

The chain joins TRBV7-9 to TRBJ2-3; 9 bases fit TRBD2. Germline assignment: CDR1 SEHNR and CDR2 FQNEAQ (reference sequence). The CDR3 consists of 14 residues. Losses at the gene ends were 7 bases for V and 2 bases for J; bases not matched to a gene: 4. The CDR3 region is CASTIAGVTDTQYF. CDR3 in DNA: TGTGCCAGCACCATAGCGGGGGTCACAGATACGCAGTATTTT.

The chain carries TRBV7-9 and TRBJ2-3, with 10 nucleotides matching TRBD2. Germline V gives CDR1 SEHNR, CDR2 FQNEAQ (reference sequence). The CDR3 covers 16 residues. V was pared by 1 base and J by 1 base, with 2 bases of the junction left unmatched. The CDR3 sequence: CASSLGGTSGTDTQYF. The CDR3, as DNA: TGTGCCAGCAGCTTAGGGGGGACTAGCGGCACAGATACGCAGTATTTT.

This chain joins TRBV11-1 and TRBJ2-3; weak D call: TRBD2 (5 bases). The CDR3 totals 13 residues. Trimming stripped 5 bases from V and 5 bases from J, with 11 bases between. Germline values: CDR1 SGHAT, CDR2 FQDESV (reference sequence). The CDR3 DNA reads TGTGCCAGCAGCCTCCCTGCGGGAGATACGCAGTATTTT. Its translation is CASSLPAGDTQYF. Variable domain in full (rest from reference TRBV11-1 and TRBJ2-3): EAEVAQSPRYKITEKSQAVAFWCDPISGHATLYWYRQILGQGPELLVQFQDESVVDDSQLPKDRFSAERLKGVDSTLKIQPAELGDSAMYLCASSLPAGDTQYFGPGTRLTVL.

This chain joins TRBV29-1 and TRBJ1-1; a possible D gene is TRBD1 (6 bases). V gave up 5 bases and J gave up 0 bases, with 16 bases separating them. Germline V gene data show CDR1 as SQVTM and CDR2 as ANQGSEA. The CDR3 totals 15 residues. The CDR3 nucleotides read TGCAGCGTTCCCCCCAGGGGAGGAATGAACACTGAAGCTTTCTTT. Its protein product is CSVPPRGGMNTEAFF.

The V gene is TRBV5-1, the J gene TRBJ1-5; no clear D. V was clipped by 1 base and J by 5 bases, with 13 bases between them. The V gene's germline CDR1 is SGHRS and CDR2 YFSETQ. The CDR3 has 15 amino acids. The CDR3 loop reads CASSLIPGKDQPQHF. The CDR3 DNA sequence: TGCGCCAGCAGCTTGATACCGGGGAAGGATCAGCCCCAGCATTTT.

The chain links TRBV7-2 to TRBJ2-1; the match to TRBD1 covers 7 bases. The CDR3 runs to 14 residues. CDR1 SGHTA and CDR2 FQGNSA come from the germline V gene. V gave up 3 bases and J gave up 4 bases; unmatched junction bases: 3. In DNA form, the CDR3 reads TGTGCCAGCAGCTTCCCAGGGGGATACAATGAGCAGTTCTTC. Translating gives CASSFPGGYNEQFF. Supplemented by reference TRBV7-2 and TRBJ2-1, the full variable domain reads GAGVSQSPSNKVTEKGKDVELRCDPISGHTALYWYRQSLGQGLEFLIYFQGNSAPDKSGLPSDRFSAERTGGSVSTLTIQRTQQEDSAVYLCASSFPGGYNEQFFGPGTRLTVL.

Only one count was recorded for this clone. The CDR3 protein is CASRHRGQDSYNEQFF. CDR3 nucleotides: TGTGCCAGCAGGCATCGGGGACAGGACTCCTACAATGAGCAGTTCTTC. The rearrangement joins TRBV11-3 to TRBJ2-1; TRBD1 matches at 8 bases. The germline gives CDR1 SGHNT, CDR2 YENEEA. CDR3 length: 16 residues. V trimming: 6 bases; J trimming: 0 bases; junction bases outside the gene matches: 7. Full variable domain (rest looked up from reference TRBV11-3 and TRBJ2-1): EAGVVQSPRYKIIEKKQPVAFWCNPISGHNTLYWYLQNLGQGPELLIRYENEEAVDDSQLPKDRFSAERLKGVDSTLKIQPAELGDSAVYLCASRHRGQDSYNEQFFGPGTRLTVL.

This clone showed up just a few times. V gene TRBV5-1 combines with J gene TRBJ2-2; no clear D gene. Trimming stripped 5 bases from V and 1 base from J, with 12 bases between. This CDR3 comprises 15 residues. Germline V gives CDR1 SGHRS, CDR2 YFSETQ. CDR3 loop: CASRIDGENTGELFF. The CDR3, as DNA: TGCGCCAGCAGAATCGACGGTGAGAACACCGGGGAGCTGTTTTTT.

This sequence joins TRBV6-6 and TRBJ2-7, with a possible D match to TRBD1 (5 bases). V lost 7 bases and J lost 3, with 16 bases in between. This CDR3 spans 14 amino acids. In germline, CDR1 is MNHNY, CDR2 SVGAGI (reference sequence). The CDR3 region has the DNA TGTGCCAGCAATAGAGCACAGGCAAACTACGAGCAGTACTTC. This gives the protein CASNRAQANYEQYF.

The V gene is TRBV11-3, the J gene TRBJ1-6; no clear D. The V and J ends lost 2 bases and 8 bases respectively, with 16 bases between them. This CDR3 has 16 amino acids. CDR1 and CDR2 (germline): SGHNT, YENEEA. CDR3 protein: CASSLPSTGDHSPLHF. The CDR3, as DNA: TGTGCCAGCAGCTTACCGTCAACCGGGGATCATTCACCCCTCCACTTT.

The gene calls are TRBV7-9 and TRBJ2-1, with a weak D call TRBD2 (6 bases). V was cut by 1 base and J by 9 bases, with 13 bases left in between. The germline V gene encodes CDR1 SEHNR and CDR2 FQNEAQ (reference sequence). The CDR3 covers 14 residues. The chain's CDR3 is CASSLESRGTEQFF. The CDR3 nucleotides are TGTGCCAGCAGCTTAGAGTCGCGGGGCACTGAGCAGTTCTTC.

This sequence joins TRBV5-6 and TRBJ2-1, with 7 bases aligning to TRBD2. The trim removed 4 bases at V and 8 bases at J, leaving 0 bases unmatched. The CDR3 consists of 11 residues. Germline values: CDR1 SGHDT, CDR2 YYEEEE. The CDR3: CASSREDEQFF. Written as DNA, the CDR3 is TGTGCCAGCAGCCGGGAGGATGAGCAGTTCTTC.

The CDR3: CASSLRASGSIETQYF. Here the CDR3 DNA reads TGTGCCAGCAGCTTACGGGCTAGCGGGAGTATTGAGACCCAGTACTTC. This rearrangement joins TRBV11-3 to TRBJ2-5; 10 bases are shared with TRBD2. There are 16 residues in the CDR3. V shed 2 bases and J 5 bases; nucleotides not matched to a gene: 8. CDR1 is SGHNT, CDR2 YENEEA, per germline.